Presented here are 2 T cell receptor beta chains from one specimen sequenced in a study of cytomegalovirus exposure and HLA in healthy donors (dated by TCRdb to about 2017). Library preparation was by the immunoSEQ multiplex PCR assay. For the multiplex PCR, a mixture combining 60 forward primers for TCR Vbeta segments and 13 reverse primers for TCR Jbeta segments was used. In its TCRdb copy, this immuneACCESS table keeps in-frame sequences only and misses some clones. Where compared with another copy, unresolved V genes explain less than half of these, and the others have no known cause. The sample's clone listing holds tens of thousands of clones. The top ten constitute 17% of the sample. Input material: PBMCs. These receptors were taken from a male donor in good health and CMV-seropositive.

The chain is built from TRBV6-5 and TRBJ1-5; TRBD1 matches at 8 bases. J was trimmed by 3 bases and V by 6 bases; bases with no gene match: 7. CDR1 and CDR2 (germline): MNHEY, SVGAGI. The CDR3 runs to 15 residues. This CDR3 is CASSSGQGLNQPQHF. The CDR3 DNA sequence: TGTGCCAGCAGCTCCGGACAGGGACTCAATCAGCCCCAGCATTTT.

The chain recombines TRBV29-1 with TRBJ2-7; 9 positions match TRBD1. CDR1 SQVTM and CDR2 ANQGSEA come from the germline V gene. The CDR3 runs to 13 residues. Trimming cost V 3 bases and J 4 bases; bases outside gene matches: 4. The CDR3: CSVEGDRAYEQYF. The CDR3 DNA reads as TGCAGCGTTGAGGGGGACAGGGCTTACGAGCAGTACTTC.